These 30 T cell receptor beta chains originate from one sample sequenced in a study of OX40 agonist ivuxolimab in advanced cancers. The table came from immunoSEQ multiplex PCR; TCRdb's copy has only in-frame clones and leaves some out. The data hold about 27,000 clones, with about 88% observed a single time. The material was CD4+ or CD8+ T cells sorted from blood, obtained in a trial of the OX40 agonist ivuxolimab. The receptors stem from an adult with an advanced solid tumor such as melanoma, head and neck, liver or kidney cancer.

This sequence joins TRBV19 and TRBJ2-2, with a weak D call TRBD1 (6 bases). Trimming took off 3 bases at V and 6 bases at J, with 11 bases between the two ends. The germline V gene encodes CDR1 LNHDA and CDR2 SQIVND (reference sequence). CDR3 length equals 14 residues. The CDR3 reads CASSMDSGAGELFF. The CDR3 nucleotides read TGTGCCAGTAGTATGGACAGTGGGGCCGGGGAGCTGTTTTTT.

The chain links TRBV6-4 to TRBJ1-1, with 7 bases lining up with TRBD1. Trimming cost V 5 bases and J 3 bases; bases outside gene matches: 3. Germline CDR1 and CDR2: MRHNA and SNTAGT. This CDR3 is built from 13 residues. The CDR3: CASSYTGDTEAFF. In nucleotides, the CDR3 is TGTGCCAGCAGTTACACAGGGGACACTGAAGCTTTCTTT.

The chain joins TRBV4-1 to TRBJ1-2; TRBD1 agrees at 7 bases. Germline V CDR1 and CDR2: MGHRA, YSYEKL. V dropped 1 base and J dropped 4; count of bases not matched to a gene: 6. The CDR3 is made up of 15 amino acids. The CDR3 reads CASSQGQGVSYGYTF. The CDR3 nucleotides read TGCGCCAGCAGCCAAGGACAGGGCGTTAGCTATGGCTACACCTTC.

This clone was counted once. This chain uses TRBV7-9 with TRBJ2-6; D call uncertain. CDR1 is SEHNR, CDR2 FQNEAQ, per germline (reference sequence). The germline V and J ends were trimmed by 5 bases and 0 bases, with 17 bases remaining between them. This CDR3 comprises 18 residues. Written as DNA, the CDR3 is TGTGCCAGCAGCGCAACAGCTATACCTCGCTCTGGGGCCAACGTCCTGACTTTC. Protein: CASSATAIPRSGANVLTF.

The V gene is TRBV18, the J gene TRBJ2-3; D is ambiguous. V lost 3 bases and J lost 4, with 2 bases in between. Germline V gene data show CDR1 as KGHSH and CDR2 as LQKENI. CDR3 length equals 11 residues. DNA of the CDR3: TGTGCCAGCTCACCTTCAGATACGCAGTATTTT. Its translation: CASSPSDTQYF.

This chain uses TRBV6-4 with TRBJ2-3; TRBD2 matches at 8 bases. Looked up from germline, CDR1 is MRHNA and CDR2 is SNTAGT. CDR3 length: 16 amino acids. The ends lost 6 bases at V and 6 bases at J; junction bases unmatched: 14. CDR3 nucleotides: TGTGCCAGCAGCGTTTTGGCGGGAGGTTGGCCGGATACGCAGTATTTT. Translation: CASSVLAGGWPDTQYF.

Comment on this clone: The identical CDR3 is also encoded by other nucleotide sequences in the sample. This chain connects TRBV6-5 to TRBJ1-1, with D possibly TRBD1 on 5 matching bases. CDR3 length: 14 amino acids. Germline loops: CDR1 MNHEY, CDR2 SVGAGI. V was clipped by 2 bases and J by 5 bases, with 12 bases between them. The CDR3 reads CASSYRGLRTEAFF. The CDR3 bases are TGTGCCAGCAGTTACCGGGGCCTGAGGACTGAAGCTTTCTTT.

This clone was detected only a few times. This rearrangement joins TRBV6-9 to TRBJ2-2, with D unresolved. The CDR3 consists of 13 residues. Germline V gene lookup returns CDR1 MNHGY and CDR2 SVAAGI. V lost 7 bases to trimming and J lost 7 bases, with 13 bases between them. The CDR3 sequence: CASTLNENGELFF. CDR3 coding DNA: TGTGCCAGCACCTTGAATGAGAACGGGGAGCTGTTTTTT.

Only a few counts were recorded for this clone. The chain couples TRBV19 to TRBJ2-7; maybe TRBD2 (6 bases). Germline CDR1 and CDR2: LNHDA and SQIVND (reference sequence). The V gene lost 3 bases and the J gene lost 1 base, with 13 bases spanning the gap. CDR3 length equals 15 residues. CDR3 region: CASSMEEGMSYEQYF. For the CDR3, the DNA is TGTGCCAGTAGTATGGAGGAGGGAATGTCCTACGAGCAGTACTTC.

V gene TRBV5-8 combines with J gene TRBJ1-3; D ambiguous. The CDR3 has 16 residues. Between the trimmed V and J ends, which lost 3 bases and 4 bases, there was a span of 17 bases. Germline CDR1 and CDR2: SGHTS and YDEGEE. This CDR3 reads CASSSSTGPEGNTIYF. The CDR3 DNA reads TGTGCCAGCAGCTCCTCGACTGGACCAGAAGGAAACACCATATATTTT.

The V call is TRBV7-3, the J call TRBJ2-2; 7 bases map to TRBD2. V shed 1 base, J shed 9 bases, and the junction held 8 bases outside the gene matches. Germline V gene data show CDR1 as SGHTA and CDR2 as FQGTGA. The CDR3 covers 15 residues. The CDR3 nucleotides are TGTGCCAGCAGCTTAATGCTAGGCGGGAGCAGGGAGCTGTTTTTT. It translates to CASSLMLGGSRELFF.

This clone has only one observation. V and J are TRBV19 and TRBJ1-1; D gene ambiguous. Germline CDR1 LNHDA, CDR2 SQIVND (reference sequence). V was cut by 8 bases and J by 1 base, with 11 bases left in between. There are 13 residues in the CDR3. CDR3 protein: CASGETANTEAFF. The CDR3 DNA sequence: TGTGCCAGTGGGGAAACGGCGAACACTGAAGCTTTCTTT.

The chain has TRBV6-4 and TRBJ2-1, with 10 nucleotides matching TRBD2. Trimming took 3 bases from V and 15 from J; bases not matched to a gene: 11. CDR1 and CDR2 from the germline V gene are MRHNA and SNTAGT. CDR3 length: 14 residues. CDR3 nucleotide sequence: TGTGCCAGCAGTGAAGGTCGTGGACTAGCGGATGTGTTCTTC. It codes for CASSEGRGLADVFF.

The V gene is TRBV27, the J gene TRBJ2-1; 9 bases line up with TRBD2. With 2 bases clipped from V and 6 bases from J, the junction kept 8 bases outside the gene matches. Germline assignment: CDR1 MNHEY and CDR2 SMNVEV (reference sequence). The CDR3 is made up of 16 amino acids. CDR3: CASSLASGLALNEQFF. CDR3 DNA sequence: TGTGCCAGCAGTTTAGCATCGGGACTAGCCCTCAATGAGCAGTTCTTC.

The table lists this clone with a count of one. The rearrangement links TRBV27 to TRBJ2-7; a possible D gene is TRBD2 (6 bases). This CDR3 region has 13 residues. V was trimmed by 3 bases and J by 6 bases, leaving 12 bases between them. The germline V gene encodes CDR1 MNHEY and CDR2 SMNVEV (reference sequence). In nucleotides, the CDR3 is TGTGCCAGCAGTTTCCAACGCGGGGTCGAGCAGTACTTC. It translates to CASSFQRGVEQYF.

Here the CDR3 DNA reads TGTGCCAGCAGTGAGCGGGGAGGGACCGGGGAGCTGTTTTTT. Translated, it gives CASSERGGTGELFF. The V call is TRBV6-4, the J call TRBJ2-2; the match to TRBD2 covers 7 bases. Germline lookup yields CDR1 MRHNA and CDR2 SNTAGT. CDR3 length: 14 residues. V shed 3 bases and J 5 bases; nucleotides not matched to a gene: 3.

This sequence joins TRBV11-3 and TRBJ1-1, with 10 bases aligning to TRBD1. The CDR3 is made up of 15 amino acids. The germline gives CDR1 SGHNT, CDR2 YENEEA. The V segment lost 5 bases and the J segment 3 bases; nucleotides outside the gene matches: 6. The CDR3 is CASSLGTGEDTEAFF. CDR3 DNA sequence: TGTGCCAGCAGCCTCGGGACAGGGGAGGACACTGAAGCTTTCTTT.

This chain uses TRBV7-9 with TRBJ1-6; the D gene is possibly TRBD1 (5 bases). This CDR3 comprises 16 residues. CDR1 and CDR2 (germline): SEHNR, FQNEAQ (reference sequence). V was pared by 4 bases and J by 3 bases, with 13 bases between. CDR3 amino acids: CASSYSGTFYNSPLHF. The CDR3 nucleotides read TGTGCCAGCAGCTATTCTGGGACCTTCTATAATTCACCCCTCCACTTT.

The chain employs TRBV9 and TRBJ1-4; weak D call: TRBD1 (6 bases). Deletions cut 0 bases from V and 3 bases from J, with 12 bases between. Germline assignment: CDR1 SGDLS and CDR2 YYNGEE. The CDR3 runs 16 residues. The CDR3 DNA reads TGTGCCAGCAGCGTAGGGGCAGGGGCCGCTAATGAAAAACTGTTTTTT. It translates to CASSVGAGAANEKLFF.

CDR3 nucleotide sequence: TGTGCCACCAGCAGAGTTACTAGCGGGGCGTATACGCAGTATTTT. It translates to CATSRVTSGAYTQYF. The chain couples TRBV15 to TRBJ2-3; TRBD2 aligns across 10 bases. The V gene's germline CDR1 is LNHNV and CDR2 YYDKDF (reference sequence). V lost 1 base to trimming and J lost 7 bases; unmatched junction nucleotides: 5. CDR3 length: 15 residues.

The chain combines TRBV28 with TRBJ1-5; possible D gene TRBD1, 5 bases. The CDR3 totals 15 residues. In germline, CDR1 is MDHEN, CDR2 SYDVKM. Trimming took off 7 bases at V and 0 bases at J, with 13 bases between the two ends. As DNA, the CDR3 is TGTGCCAGCACGGTGGGGCAGATTAGCAATCAGCCCCAGCATTTT. Its protein product is CASTVGQISNQPQHF.

The chain employs TRBV5-1 and TRBJ2-7; 10 bases map to TRBD1. CDR3 length: 13 amino acids. The germline V gene has CDR1 SGHRS and CDR2 YFSETQ. Here the CDR3 reads CSQRGTGAYEQYF. CDR3 in DNA: TGCTCCCAGAGGGGGACAGGGGCCTACGAGCAGTACTTC.

The genes are TRBV6-1 and TRBJ1-1; the match to TRBD1 covers 9 bases. Unmatched junction bases numbered 6, after V lost 8 bases and J lost 11 bases. The V gene's germline CDR1 is MNHNS and CDR2 SASEGT. This CDR3 is 11 amino acids long. The CDR3 region is CASYYRGQAFF. The CDR3 DNA reads TGTGCCAGCTACTACAGGGGGCAGGCTTTCTTT.

The V gene is TRBV21-1, the J gene TRBJ2-4; the table's D call TRBD2 went unverified against the DNA. TRBV21-1 is a recognized pseudogene. The CDR3 runs to 16 residues. The CDR3 reads CASRASGSQEGNIQYF. In nucleotides, the CDR3 is TGTGCCAGCCGGGCCAGCGGATCCCAAGAGGGAAACATTCAGTACTTC.

This clone was picked up one time. The chain links TRBV19 to TRBJ2-1; 9 bases agree with TRBD2. The CDR3 contains 16 residues. V trimming: 8 bases; J trimming: 3 bases; junction bases outside the gene matches: 11. Germline lookup yields CDR1 LNHDA and CDR2 SQIVND (reference sequence). The CDR3 protein is CASGYLAGVDYNEQFF. CDR3 coding DNA: TGTGCCAGTGGTTATTTAGCGGGAGTAGACTACAATGAGCAGTTCTTC. Combining the CDR3 with reference TRBV19 and TRBJ2-1 gives the whole variable domain DGGITQSPKYLFRKEGQNVTLSCEQNLNHDAMYWYRQDPGQGLRLIYYSQIVNDFQKGDIAEGYSVSREKKESFPLTVTSAQKNPTAFYLCASGYLAGVDYNEQFFGPGTRLTVL.

The CDR3 reads CASSLTLNEQFF. The CDR3 DNA reads TGTGCCAGCAGCTTAACCTTAAATGAGCAGTTCTTC. The V call is TRBV7-9, the J call TRBJ2-1; D unclear. The length of the CDR3 is 12 residues. Germline V gene sequence: CDR1 SEHNR, CDR2 FQNEAQ (reference sequence). The V end was cut by 2 bases, the J end by 7 bases, with 6 bases between.

The chain couples TRBV5-1 to TRBJ2-7, with TRBD1 matching over 11 bases. The germline gives CDR1 SGHRS, CDR2 YFSETQ. This CDR3 contains 15 residues. The V and J ends lost 3 bases and 4 bases, in that order; junction bases with no gene match: 6. The CDR3 DNA follows: TGCGCCAGCAGCTCAACCGGGACAGGGGGTTACGAGCAGTACTTC. Translation gives CASSSTGTGGYEQYF. The whole variable domain, filled in from reference TRBV5-1 and TRBJ2-7, reads KAGVTQTPRYLIKTRGQQVTLSCSPISGHRSVSWYQQTPGQGLQFLFEYFSETQRNKGNFPGRFSGRQFSNSRSEMNVSTLELGDSALYLCASSSTGTGGYEQYFGPGTRLTVT.

This clone counts as medium-sized. The chain carries TRBV19 and TRBJ1-1, with D possibly being TRBD1 (5 bases). Germline assignment: CDR1 LNHDA and CDR2 SQIVND (reference sequence). The CDR3 runs 15 residues. Trimming removed 4 bases at V and 0 bases at J, with 12 bases between. The CDR3 protein is CASSTSMGVNTEAFF. The CDR3 DNA sequence: TGTGCCAGTAGTACCTCGATGGGGGTGAACACTGAAGCTTTCTTT.

The rearrangement uses TRBV7-6 and TRBJ2-2; a possible D gene is TRBD1 (5 bases). The CDR3 is 16 residues long. The ends were cut back, 1 base at V and 0 bases at J, with 9 bases in the middle. Germline V gene lookup returns CDR1 SGHVS and CDR2 FNYEAQ. CDR3 nucleotide sequence: TGTGCCAGCAGCTTAGTTGACAGAACGAACACCGGGGAGCTGTTTTTT. Protein sequence: CASSLVDRTNTGELFF.

The V and J genes are TRBV21-1 and TRBJ2-3; the table assigns TRBD2, which was not confirmed against the DNA. TRBV21-1 is flagged as a pseudogene. CDR3 size: 15 residues. The CDR3 spells CASRVRSVMQDTQYF. The CDR3 nucleotides read TGTGCCAGCAGGGTGCGGTCAGTCATGCAAGATACGCAGTATTTT.